The 30 T cell receptor beta chains reported below all come from one sample, sequenced in a study of shared clonotypes between healthy human individuals. Using immunoSEQ multiplex PCR, the repertoire was profiled, and TCRdb retains in-frame clones only, with some absent. The sample has more than 2 million clones, roughly 96% seen once; the top ten hold 0.1% to 0.15%. The source material was naive CD4+ T cells sorted from blood. Specified subset: CD45RA+ positively selected. The receptors shown here come from a man aged 18 to 29 in good health.

As regards this clone: This CDR3 is also generated by other DNA sequences in the sample. CDR3 loop: CASSEGVGNQPQHF. The CDR3 DNA is TGTGCCAGCAGTGAGGGGGTCGGCAATCAGCCCCAGCATTTT. This chain links TRBV2 with TRBJ1-5; the D gene is possibly TRBD1 (5 bases). With 3 bases removed from V and 2 bases from J, the gap between germline ends came to 8 bases. The CDR3 totals 14 residues. Germline CDR1 and CDR2: SNHLY and FYNNEI.

A word on this clone: Different DNA sequences within this sample yield the same CDR3. V usage is TRBV18 and J usage is TRBJ2-5, with D hard to call. V was trimmed by 0 bases and J by 2 bases, leaving 7 bases between them. The CDR3 totals 14 residues. The V gene's germline CDR1 is KGHSH and CDR2 LQKENI. CDR3 protein: CASSPPGYQETQYF. As DNA, the CDR3 is TGTGCCAGCTCACCACCGGGCTATCAAGAGACCCAGTACTTC.

The chain combines TRBV28 with TRBJ1-5, with unresolved D. V lost 5 bases and J lost 5, with 7 bases in between. The CDR3 length is 12 residues. The germline gives CDR1 MDHEN, CDR2 SYDVKM. The DNA of the CDR3 is TGTGCCAGCAGTCCACCGGATCAGCCCCAGCATTTT. Protein product: CASSPPDQPQHF. Variable domain in full (rest from reference TRBV28 and TRBJ1-5): DVKVTQSSRYLVKRTGEKVFLECVQDMDHENMFWYRQDPGLGLRLIYFSYDVKMKEKGDIPEGYSVSREKKERFSLILESASTNQTSMYLCASSPPDQPQHFGDGTRLSIL.

This clone was seen many times. This chain joins TRBV10-3 and TRBJ2-7; possible D gene TRBD2, 5 bases. CDR3 size: 15 residues. V lost 6 bases and J 2 bases, leaving 17 bases between the germline ends. Germline V CDR1 and CDR2: ENHRY, SYGVKD. The CDR3 DNA reads as TGTGCCATCAGCCCCGGGTCGTCCGGGACCTACGAGCAGTACTTC. Its protein is CAISPGSSGTYEQYF.

This clone showed up just once. This sequence joins TRBV25-1 and TRBJ2-7, with 9 positions matching TRBD1. With V trimmed by 10 bases and J by 2 bases, 9 bases remained unmatched. In germline, CDR1 is MGHDK, CDR2 SYGVNS. CDR3 length equals 14 residues. CDR3 sequence: CATSGQGGTYEQYF. The CDR3 nucleotides are TGTGCCACCTCGGGACAGGGAGGTACCTACGAGCAGTACTTC.

The chain carries TRBV9 and TRBJ2-2; the D gene is possibly TRBD2 (5 bases). The CDR3 runs 15 residues. Germline V lookup: CDR1 SGDLS, CDR2 YYNGEE. V was shortened by 2 bases and J by 0 bases, with 8 bases between the two germline ends. The CDR3: CASSVRTSNTGELFF. CDR3 nucleotides: TGTGCCAGCAGCGTCCGGACTTCGAACACCGGGGAGCTGTTTTTT. Combining the CDR3 with reference TRBV9 and TRBJ2-2 gives the whole variable domain DSGVTQTPKHLITATGQRVTLRCSPRSGDLSVYWYQQSLDQGLQFLIQYYNGEERAKGNILERFSAQQFPDLHSELNLSSLELGDSALYFCASSVRTSNTGELFFGEGSRLTVL.

The V and J genes are TRBV5-1 and TRBJ1-4; D possibly corresponds to TRBD1 (5 bases). Germline-derived CDR1 and CDR2 are SGHRS and YFSETQ. The CDR3 extends over 16 amino acids. V lost 0 bases, J lost 0 bases, and 9 bases lay in between. This CDR3 reads CASSLDGASTNEKLFF. The CDR3, as DNA: TGCGCCAGCAGCTTGGACGGGGCCTCAACTAATGAAAAACTGTTTTTT.

CDR3 DNA sequence: TGTGCCAGCAGGAAATTTAGCGGCGGGGAGCTGTTTTTT. This gives the protein CASRKFSGGELFF. J is TRBJ2-2 and V is TRBV2, with D maybe TRBD2 (6 bases). Per the germline V gene, CDR1 is SNHLY and CDR2 is FYNNEI. The V end lost 6 bases, the J end lost 7 bases, and 12 bases lay between the germline ends. The CDR3 extends over 13 amino acids.

CDR3 amino acids: CASSQKETQYF. CDR3 in DNA: TGTGCCAGCAGCCAGAAGGAGACCCAGTACTTC. The chain joins TRBV7-9 to TRBJ2-5, with unresolved D. Germline lookup yields CDR1 SEHNR and CDR2 FQNEAQ (reference sequence). Trimming removed 5 bases at V and 5 bases at J, with 6 bases between. This CDR3 has 11 amino acids.

V gene TRBV7-9 combines with J gene TRBJ1-1, with no clear D. The CDR3 covers 10 residues. Trimming took off 2 bases at V and 5 bases at J, with 0 bases between the two ends. CDR1 is SEHNR and CDR2 is FQNEAQ in the germline V gene (reference sequence). CDR3 protein: CASSLTEAFF. CDR3 DNA: TGTGCCAGCAGCTTAACTGAAGCTTTCTTT. The full variable domain, with the rest looked up from reference TRBV7-9 and TRBJ1-1, is DTGVSQNPRHKITKRGQNVTFRCDPISEHNRLYWYRQTLGQGPEFLTYFQNEAQLEKSRLLSDRFSAERPKGSFSTLEIQRTEQGDSAMYLCASSLTEAFFGQGTRLTVV.

The chain employs TRBV7-2 and TRBJ2-5; D is unresolved. Germline CDR1 SGHTA, CDR2 FQGNSA. This CDR3 is 14 amino acids long. V was cut by 4 bases and J by 1 base, with 10 bases left in between. CDR3 nucleotides: TGTGCCAGCAGCTCGGATGCGTTCCAAGAGACCCAGTACTTC. It specifies CASSSDAFQETQYF.

The rearrangement links TRBV9 to TRBJ2-7; TRBD2 matches at 11 bases. The J segment lost 0 bases and the V segment lost 0 bases, leaving 8 bases of the junction unmatched. The CDR3 length is 18 residues. Germline lookup yields CDR1 SGDLS and CDR2 YYNGEE. The CDR3 DNA sequence: TGTGCCAGCAGCGTAGGCCTCACTACTAGCGGGAGCTCCTACGAGCAGTACTTC. It encodes CASSVGLTTSGSSYEQYF.

This chain connects TRBV7-2 to TRBJ1-1; unclear D gene. V was pared by 5 bases and J by 0 bases, with 10 bases between. This CDR3 has 14 amino acids. Germline lookup yields CDR1 SGHTA and CDR2 FQGNSA. The CDR3 is CASSPRLLNTEAFF. The CDR3 nucleotides are TGTGCCAGCAGCCCCAGGCTTTTGAACACTGAAGCTTTCTTT.

This chain joins TRBV19 and TRBJ2-2; D is possibly TRBD2 (6 bases). Deletions cut 8 bases from V and 1 base from J, with 11 bases between. The CDR3 contains 14 residues. Germline assignment: CDR1 LNHDA and CDR2 SQIVND (reference sequence). The CDR3 region has the DNA TGTGCCAGTCATAGCGGAGAGAACACCGGGGAGCTGTTTTTT. It is translated as CASHSGENTGELFF.

A word on this clone: The same CDR3 can be traced to other DNA sequences in this sample. This sequence joins TRBV28 and TRBJ1-5; D gene unclear. Trimming took off 6 bases at V and 5 bases at J, with 11 bases between the two ends. The germline V gene has CDR1 MDHEN and CDR2 SYDVKM. The CDR3 covers 13 residues. The CDR3 DNA reads as TGTGCCAGCAGCTTTCGGGGATATCAGCCCCAGCATTTT. Its translation: CASSFRGYQPQHF.

This sequence joins TRBV19 and TRBJ2-7; D is unresolved. Germline lookup yields CDR1 LNHDA and CDR2 SQIVND (reference sequence). V was pared by 4 bases and J by 2 bases, with 12 bases between. This CDR3 comprises 14 residues. The CDR3 spells CASSSTPSTYEQYF. The CDR3 nucleotides read TGTGCCAGTAGTAGCACCCCCAGTACCTACGAGCAGTACTTC.

This CDR3 reads CASRPGQNYGYTF. The CDR3 nucleotides are TGTGCCAGCAGACCCGGACAAAACTATGGCTACACCTTC. The chain carries TRBV6-4 and TRBJ1-2; TRBD1 is a possible D gene (5 bases). The ends were cut back, 6 bases at V and 2 bases at J, with 10 bases in the middle. Germline CDR1 is MRHNA and CDR2 is SNTAGT. The CDR3 is 13 amino acids.

This chain links TRBV5-4 with TRBJ2-3, with TRBD2 matching 14 bases. J was trimmed by 4 bases and V by 5 bases; bases with no gene match: 12. The CDR3 covers 18 residues. Germline CDR1 SGHNT, CDR2 YYREEE (reference sequence). CDR3: CASSSPLGTSGGPDTQYF. CDR3 nucleotide sequence: TGTGCCAGCAGTTCCCCCTTAGGGACTAGCGGGGGCCCAGATACGCAGTATTTT.

V and J are TRBV6-1 and TRBJ2-3; D possibly corresponds to TRBD1 (5 bases). Trimming pared 2 bases from V and 1 base from J, leaving 7 bases between. Looked up from germline, CDR1 is MNHNS and CDR2 is SASEGT. This CDR3 is built from 14 residues. The CDR3 is CASSEFRGTDTQYF. CDR3 nucleotides: TGTGCCAGCAGTGAATTCAGGGGCACAGATACGCAGTATTTT.

The rearrangement uses TRBV10-1 and TRBJ2-1; D gene ambiguous. Per the germline V gene, CDR1 is WNHNN and CDR2 is SYGVQD (reference sequence). This CDR3 has 13 amino acids. V was trimmed by 0 bases and J by 7 bases, leaving 7 bases between them. CDR3 protein: CASSESGVNEQFF. The CDR3 nucleotides read TGCGCCAGCAGTGAGTCAGGCGTAAATGAGCAGTTCTTC.

The chain uses TRBV5-1 and TRBJ2-5, with D unclear. This CDR3 spans 16 amino acids. V was shortened by 0 bases and J by 2 bases, with 14 bases between the two germline ends. The germline V gene has CDR1 SGHRS and CDR2 YFSETQ. The CDR3 reads CASSLDGRSPQETQYF. DNA for the CDR3: TGCGCCAGCAGCTTGGATGGCAGGTCCCCTCAAGAGACCCAGTACTTC. The variable domain in full, with the rest retrieved from reference TRBV5-1 and TRBJ2-5, is KAGVTQTPRYLIKTRGQQVTLSCSPISGHRSVSWYQQTPGQGLQFLFEYFSETQRNKGNFPGRFSGRQFSNSRSEMNVSTLELGDSALYLCASSLDGRSPQETQYFGPGTRLLVL.

The genes are TRBV5-1 and TRBJ2-1; D uncertain. This CDR3 has 15 amino acids. The V end was cut by 7 bases, the J end by 0 bases, with 14 bases between. Germline assignment: CDR1 SGHRS and CDR2 YFSETQ. As DNA, the CDR3 is TGCGCCAGCGCGGCAGGAACGGGCTCCTACAATGAGCAGTTCTTC. Protein sequence: CASAAGTGSYNEQFF.

The rearrangement links TRBV7-2 to TRBJ2-1; 10 bases align to TRBD2. The CDR3 is 15 residues long. With V trimmed by 3 bases and J by 6 bases, 5 bases remained unmatched. Germline CDR1 SGHTA, CDR2 FQGNSA. CDR3 sequence (DNA): TGTGCCAGCAGCTTTACTAGCGGGACCATCAATGAGCAGTTCTTC. It translates to CASSFTSGTINEQFF. The whole variable domain, remainder taken from reference TRBV7-2 and TRBJ2-1, is GAGVSQSPSNKVTEKGKDVELRCDPISGHTALYWYRQSLGQGLEFLIYFQGNSAPDKSGLPSDRFSAERTGGSVSTLTIQRTQQEDSAVYLCASSFTSGTINEQFFGPGTRLTVL.

The J gene is TRBJ2-5, the V gene TRBV7-9; 8 bases are a match to TRBD1. Germline trimming cut 5 bases from V and 5 bases from J; bases unmatched to any gene: 10. The CDR3 spans 15 residues. CDR1 is SEHNR, CDR2 FQNEAQ, per germline (reference sequence). In DNA, the CDR3 is TGTGCCAGCAGCCCGCAGTCAGGGGGCTTTGAGACCCAGTACTTC. This sequence encodes CASSPQSGGFETQYF.

This clone was observed once. V gene TRBV6-5 combines with J gene TRBJ1-3; no definite D call. Trimming pared 0 bases from V and 1 base from J, leaving 4 bases between. Germline lookup yields CDR1 MNHEY and CDR2 SVGAGI. This CDR3 has 14 amino acids. The CDR3 here is CASSYSMSGNTIYF. The CDR3 nucleotides read TGTGCCAGCAGTTACTCGATGTCTGGAAACACCATATATTTT.

V gene TRBV30 combines with J gene TRBJ1-6; 7 nucleotides align to TRBD1. J gave up 6 bases and V 8 bases, and 7 bases lay outside the gene matches. CDR1 is GTSNPN and CDR2 is SVGIG in the germline V gene (reference sequence). This CDR3 contains 13 residues. The CDR3 DNA sequence: TGTGCCGGCTCACGACAGGGTAATTCACCCCTCCACTTT. It specifies CAGSRQGNSPLHF.

The chain uses TRBV9 and TRBJ1-1; D is ambiguous. Trimming cost V 7 bases and J 4 bases, with 5 bases left between them. Germline CDR1 is SGDLS and CDR2 is YYNGEE. The length of the CDR3 is 10 residues. Written as DNA, the CDR3 is TGTGCCAGCTGGGGCACTGAAGCTTTCTTT. This translates into CASWGTEAFF. Using reference TRBV9 and TRBJ1-1 for the parts outside the CDR3, the full variable domain is DSGVTQTPKHLITATGQRVTLRCSPRSGDLSVYWYQQSLDQGLQFLIQYYNGEERAKGNILERFSAQQFPDLHSELNLSSLELGDSALYFCASWGTEAFFGQGTRLTVV.

CDR3 bases: TGTGCCAGCAGGAACAGGGGAGAGACCCAGTACTTC. Translation: CASRNRGETQYF. The rearrangement uses TRBV2 and TRBJ2-5; 7 positions match TRBD1. V dropped 6 bases and J dropped 4; count of bases not matched to a gene: 2. Per the germline V gene, CDR1 is SNHLY and CDR2 is FYNNEI. The CDR3 consists of 12 residues. The entire variable domain, with the rest obtained from reference TRBV2 and TRBJ2-5, is as follows: EPEVTQTPSHQVTQMGQEVILRCVPISNHLYFYWYRQILGQKVEFLVSFYNNEISEKSEIFDDQFSVERPDGSNFTLKIRSTKLEDSAMYFCASRNRGETQYFGPGTRLLVL.

The chain employs TRBV10-3 and TRBJ2-5; 9 positions agree with TRBD2. The V gene end was trimmed by 7 bases and the J gene end by 7 bases; junction bases not matched to a gene: 7. The CDR3 consists of 13 residues. The germline CDR1 and CDR2 sequences are ENHRY and SYGVKD. This CDR3 reads CAINSGGPATQYF. Written as DNA, the CDR3 is TGTGCCATCAATAGCGGGGGACCAGCGACCCAGTACTTC.

This clone has just one count. The chain employs TRBV29-1 and TRBJ2-3; a possible D gene is TRBD1 (6 bases). The CDR3 length is 14 residues. The ends were cut back, 6 bases at V and 3 bases at J, with 16 bases in the middle. CDR1 and CDR2 (germline): SQVTM, ANQGSEA. The CDR3 nucleotides read TGCAGCGTCCACAGGGATCTGAAGACAGATACGCAGTATTTT. Its protein is CSVHRDLKTDTQYF.